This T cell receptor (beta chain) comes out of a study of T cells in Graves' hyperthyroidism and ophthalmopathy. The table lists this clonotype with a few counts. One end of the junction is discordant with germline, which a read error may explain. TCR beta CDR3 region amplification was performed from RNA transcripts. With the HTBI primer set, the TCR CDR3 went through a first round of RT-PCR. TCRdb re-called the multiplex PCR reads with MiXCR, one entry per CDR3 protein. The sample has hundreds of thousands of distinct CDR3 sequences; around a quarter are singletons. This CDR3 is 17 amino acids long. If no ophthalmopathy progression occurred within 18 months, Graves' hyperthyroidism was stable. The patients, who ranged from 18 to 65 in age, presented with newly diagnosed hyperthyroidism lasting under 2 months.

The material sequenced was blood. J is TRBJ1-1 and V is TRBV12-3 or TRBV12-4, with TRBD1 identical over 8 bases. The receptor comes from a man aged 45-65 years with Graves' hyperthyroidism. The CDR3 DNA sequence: TGCGCCAGCAGTTCTAACTTAGTGGGACAGGTCAACACTGAAGCTTTCTTT. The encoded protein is CASSSNLVGQVNTEAFF.